This T cell receptor beta chain was sequenced during a study of human T cells and chemical hapten exposure. On the study more broadly: Across its 20 to 25 weeks, the study gave patients weekly diphenylcyclopropenone doses to the scalp. Study results and caveats: Sensitization with DPC brought no change to TCRs above 1 in 1000 in frequency.

Methods used by the authors: With a range of roughly 23,224 to 690,600, the median per sample was about 87,000 TCRs. From the RACE reads, TCRdb called clonotypes with MiXCR, one entry per CDR3 protein. For this entry, the V and J calls and clone size follow TCRdb and not the study's own pipeline. Here the sample spans about 190,000 distinct CDR3 sequences, 20% to 25% being singletons. Points on this clonotype: What it recognizes is unknown.

Sample time point: patch test 3, about 24 weeks after DPC sensitization. Treatment indicated: therapeutic diphenylcyclopropenone sensitization with weekly scalp DPC. The CDR3 covers 14 residues. Trimming took off 2 bases at V and 6 bases at J, with 11 bases between the two ends. Looked up from germline, CDR1 is ENHRY and CDR2 is SYGVKD. The sequencing here drew on whole blood, taken in connection with sensitization to the hapten diphenylcyclopropenone (DPC). The gene calls are TRBV10-3 and TRBJ2-1, with D unclear. This receptor was obtained from a woman between 40 and 50 years old with alopecia areata. Some clones in this sample may be carry-over from other donors' samples. Written as DNA, the CDR3 is TGTGCCATCAGTGAGCCGAGGACCGGCAATGAGCAGTTCTTC. This sequence encodes CAISEPRTGNEQFF.